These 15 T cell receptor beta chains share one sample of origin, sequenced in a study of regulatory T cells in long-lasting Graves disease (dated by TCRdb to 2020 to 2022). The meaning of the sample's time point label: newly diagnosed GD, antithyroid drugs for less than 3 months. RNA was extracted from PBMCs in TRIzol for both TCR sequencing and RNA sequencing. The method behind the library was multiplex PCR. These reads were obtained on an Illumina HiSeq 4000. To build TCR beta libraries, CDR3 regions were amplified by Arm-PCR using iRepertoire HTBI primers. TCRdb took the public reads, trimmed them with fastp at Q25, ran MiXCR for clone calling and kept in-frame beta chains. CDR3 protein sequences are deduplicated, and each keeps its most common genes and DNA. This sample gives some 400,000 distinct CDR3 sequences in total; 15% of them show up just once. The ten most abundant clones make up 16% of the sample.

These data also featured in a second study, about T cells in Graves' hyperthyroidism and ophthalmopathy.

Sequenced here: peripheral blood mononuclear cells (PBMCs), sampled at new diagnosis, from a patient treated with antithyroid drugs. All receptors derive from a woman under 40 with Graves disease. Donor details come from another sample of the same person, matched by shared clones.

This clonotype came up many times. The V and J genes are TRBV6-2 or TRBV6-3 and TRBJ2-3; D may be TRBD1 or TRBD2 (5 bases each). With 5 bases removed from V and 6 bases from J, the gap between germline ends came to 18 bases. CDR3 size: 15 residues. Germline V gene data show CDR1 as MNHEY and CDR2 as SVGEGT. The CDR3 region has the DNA TGTGCCAGCAGTGACGTAAGGGGCGGACTGGATACGCAGTATTTT. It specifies CASSDVRGGLDTQYF.

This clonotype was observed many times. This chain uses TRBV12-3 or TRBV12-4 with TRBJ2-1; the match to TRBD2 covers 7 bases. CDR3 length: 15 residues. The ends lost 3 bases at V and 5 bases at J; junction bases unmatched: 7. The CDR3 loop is CASSLGGRSNNEQFF. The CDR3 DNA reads TGTGCCAGCAGTTTGGGCGGGAGAAGTAACAATGAGCAGTTCTTC.

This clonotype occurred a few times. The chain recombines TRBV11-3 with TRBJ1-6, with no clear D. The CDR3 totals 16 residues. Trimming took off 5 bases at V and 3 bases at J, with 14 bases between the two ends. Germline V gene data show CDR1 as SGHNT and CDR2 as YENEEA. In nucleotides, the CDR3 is TGTGCCAGCAGCACAACTTGGCGGGGCTATAATTCACCCCTCCACTTT. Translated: CASSTTWRGYNSPLHF.

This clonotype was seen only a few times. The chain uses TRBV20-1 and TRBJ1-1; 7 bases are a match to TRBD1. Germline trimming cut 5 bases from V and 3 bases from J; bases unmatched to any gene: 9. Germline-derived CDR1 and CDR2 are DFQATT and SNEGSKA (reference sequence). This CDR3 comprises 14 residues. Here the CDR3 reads CSAYEGAGHTEAFF. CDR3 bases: TGCAGTGCTTATGAGGGGGCAGGGCACACTGAAGCTTTCTTT.

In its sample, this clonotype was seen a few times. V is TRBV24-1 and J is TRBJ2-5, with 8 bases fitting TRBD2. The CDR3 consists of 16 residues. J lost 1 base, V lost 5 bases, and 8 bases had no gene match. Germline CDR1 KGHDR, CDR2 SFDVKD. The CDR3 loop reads CATSGGAGGSQETQYF. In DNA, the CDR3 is TGTGCCACCAGTGGTGGGGCGGGAGGTTCCCAAGAGACCCAGTACTTC.

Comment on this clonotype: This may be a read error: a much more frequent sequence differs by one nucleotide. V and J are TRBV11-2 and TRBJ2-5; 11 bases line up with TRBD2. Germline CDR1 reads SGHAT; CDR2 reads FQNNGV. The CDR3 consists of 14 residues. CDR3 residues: CANSPSGRSETQYF. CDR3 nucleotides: TGTGCCAACAGCCCTAGCGGGAGGTCTGAGACCCAGTACTTC.

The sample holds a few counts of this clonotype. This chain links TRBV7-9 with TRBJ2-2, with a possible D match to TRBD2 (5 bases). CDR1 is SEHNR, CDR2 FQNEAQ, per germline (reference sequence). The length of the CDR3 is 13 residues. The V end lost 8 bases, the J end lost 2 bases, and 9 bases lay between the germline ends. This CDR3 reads CASPGINTGELFF. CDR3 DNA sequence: TGTGCCAGCCCGGGGATTAACACCGGGGAGCTGTTTTTT.

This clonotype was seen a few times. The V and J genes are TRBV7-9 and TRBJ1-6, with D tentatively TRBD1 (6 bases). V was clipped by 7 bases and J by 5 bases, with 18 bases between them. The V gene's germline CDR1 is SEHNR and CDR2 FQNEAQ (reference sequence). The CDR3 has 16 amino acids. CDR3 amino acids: CASNPIGGRHNSPLHF. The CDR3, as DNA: TGTGCCAGCAACCCGATCGGGGGGCGGCATAATTCACCCCTCCACTTT.

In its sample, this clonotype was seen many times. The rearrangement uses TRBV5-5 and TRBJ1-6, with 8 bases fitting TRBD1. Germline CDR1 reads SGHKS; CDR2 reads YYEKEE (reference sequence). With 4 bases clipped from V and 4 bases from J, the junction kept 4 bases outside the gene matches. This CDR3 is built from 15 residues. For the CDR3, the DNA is TGTGCCAGCAGCCCCGGGACAGGATATAATTCACCCCTCCACTTT. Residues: CASSPGTGYNSPLHF.

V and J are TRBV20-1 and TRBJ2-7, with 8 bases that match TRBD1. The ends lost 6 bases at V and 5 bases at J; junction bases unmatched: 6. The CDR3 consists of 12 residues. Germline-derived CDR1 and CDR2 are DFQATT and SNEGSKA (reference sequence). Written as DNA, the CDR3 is TGCAGTGCCCCGGGACAGGTAAACGAGCAGTACTTC. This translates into CSAPGQVNEQYF.

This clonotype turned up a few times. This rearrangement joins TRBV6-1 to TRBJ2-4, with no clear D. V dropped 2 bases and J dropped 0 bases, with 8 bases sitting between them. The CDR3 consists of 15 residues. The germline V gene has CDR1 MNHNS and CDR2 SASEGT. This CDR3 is CASSELYRAKNIQYF. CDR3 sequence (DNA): TGTGCCAGCAGTGAATTGTACAGAGCCAAAAACATTCAGTACTTC.

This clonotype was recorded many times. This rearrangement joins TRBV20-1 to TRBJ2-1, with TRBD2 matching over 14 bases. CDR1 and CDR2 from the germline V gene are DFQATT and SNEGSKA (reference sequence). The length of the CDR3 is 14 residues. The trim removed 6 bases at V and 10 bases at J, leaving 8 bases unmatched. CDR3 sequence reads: CSAAGLAGGDEQFF. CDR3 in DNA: TGCAGTGCCGCCGGACTAGCGGGAGGCGACGAGCAGTTCTTC.

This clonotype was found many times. CDR3 sequence: CASFRDGDRPSYEQYF. In nucleotides, the CDR3 is TGTGCCAGCTTCCGGGACGGCGACAGGCCTTCCTACGAGCAGTACTTC. This chain connects TRBV2 to TRBJ2-7; perhaps TRBD1 as D (6 bases). The CDR3 is made up of 16 amino acids. Between the trimmed V and J ends, which lost 8 bases and 1 base, there was a span of 21 bases. Looked up from germline, CDR1 is SNHLY and CDR2 is FYNNEI.

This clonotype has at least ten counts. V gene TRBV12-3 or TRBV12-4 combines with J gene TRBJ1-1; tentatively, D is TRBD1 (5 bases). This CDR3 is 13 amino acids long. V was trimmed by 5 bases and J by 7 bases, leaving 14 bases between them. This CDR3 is CASSQQDGDEAFF. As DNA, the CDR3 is TGTGCCAGCAGTCAACAGGATGGGGATGAAGCTTTCTTT.

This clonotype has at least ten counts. The CDR3 coding sequence is TGCGCCAGCAGCTTGGAAGGAATTCCAGGACTAGCATCTAGGTTAGAGACCCAGTACTTC. Its translation is CASSLEGIPGLASRLETQYF. This chain uses TRBV5-1 with TRBJ2-5, with 8 bases identical to TRBD2. The V gene's germline CDR1 is SGHRS and CDR2 YFSETQ. The CDR3 length is 20 residues. The trim removed 0 bases at V and 4 bases at J, leaving 20 bases unmatched. Filled out from reference TRBV5-1 and TRBJ2-5, the complete variable domain reads KAGVTQTPRYLIKTRGQQVTLSCSPISGHRSVSWYQQTPGQGLQFLFEYFSETQRNKGNFPGRFSGRQFSNSRSEMNVSTLELGDSALYLCASSLEGIPGLASRLETQYFGPGTRLLVL.